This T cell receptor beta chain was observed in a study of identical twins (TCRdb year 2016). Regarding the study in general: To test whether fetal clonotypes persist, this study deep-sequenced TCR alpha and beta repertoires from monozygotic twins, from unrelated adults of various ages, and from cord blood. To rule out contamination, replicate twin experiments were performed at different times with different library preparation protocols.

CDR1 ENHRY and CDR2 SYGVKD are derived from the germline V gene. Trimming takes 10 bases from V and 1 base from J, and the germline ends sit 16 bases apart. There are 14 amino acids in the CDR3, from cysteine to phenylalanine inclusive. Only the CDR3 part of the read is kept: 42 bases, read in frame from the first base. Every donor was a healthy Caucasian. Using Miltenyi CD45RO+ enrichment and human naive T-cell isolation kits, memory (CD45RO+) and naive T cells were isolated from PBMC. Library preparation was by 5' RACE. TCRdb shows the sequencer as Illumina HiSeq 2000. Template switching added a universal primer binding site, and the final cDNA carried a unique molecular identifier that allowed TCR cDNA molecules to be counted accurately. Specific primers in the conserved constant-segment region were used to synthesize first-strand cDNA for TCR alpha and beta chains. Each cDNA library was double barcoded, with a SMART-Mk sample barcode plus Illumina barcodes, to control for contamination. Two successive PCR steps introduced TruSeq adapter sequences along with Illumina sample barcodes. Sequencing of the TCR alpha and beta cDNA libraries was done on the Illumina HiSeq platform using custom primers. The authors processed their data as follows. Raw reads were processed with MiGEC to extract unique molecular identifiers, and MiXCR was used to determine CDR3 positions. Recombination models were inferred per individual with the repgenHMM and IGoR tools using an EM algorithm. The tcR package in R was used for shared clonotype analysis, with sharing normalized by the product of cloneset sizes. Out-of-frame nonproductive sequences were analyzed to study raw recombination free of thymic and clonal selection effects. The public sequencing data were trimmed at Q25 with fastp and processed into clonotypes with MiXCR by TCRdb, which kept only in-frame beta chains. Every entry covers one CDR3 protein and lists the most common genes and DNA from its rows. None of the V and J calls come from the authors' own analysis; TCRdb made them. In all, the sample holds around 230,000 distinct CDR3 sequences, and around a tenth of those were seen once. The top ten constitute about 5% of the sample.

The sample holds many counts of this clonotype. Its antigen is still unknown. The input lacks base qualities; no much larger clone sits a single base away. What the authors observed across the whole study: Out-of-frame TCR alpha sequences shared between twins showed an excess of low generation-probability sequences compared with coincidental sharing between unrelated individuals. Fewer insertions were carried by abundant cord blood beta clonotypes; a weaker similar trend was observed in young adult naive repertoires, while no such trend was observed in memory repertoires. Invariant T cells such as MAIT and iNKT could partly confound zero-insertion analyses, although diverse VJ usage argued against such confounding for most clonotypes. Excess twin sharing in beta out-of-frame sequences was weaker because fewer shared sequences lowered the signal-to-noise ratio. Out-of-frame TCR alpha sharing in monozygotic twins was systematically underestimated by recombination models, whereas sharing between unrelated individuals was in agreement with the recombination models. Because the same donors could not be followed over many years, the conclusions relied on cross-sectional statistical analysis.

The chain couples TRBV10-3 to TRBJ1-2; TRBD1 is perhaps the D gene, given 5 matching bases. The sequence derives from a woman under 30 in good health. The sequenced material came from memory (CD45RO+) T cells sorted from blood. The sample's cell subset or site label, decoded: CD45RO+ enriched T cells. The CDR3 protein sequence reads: CATQGTRVNYGYTF. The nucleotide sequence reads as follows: TGTGCCACCCAAGGGACCCGAGTTAACTATGGCTACACCTTC.